Given below is one T cell receptor beta chain in context. The data were obtained in a study of OX40 agonist ivuxolimab in advanced cancers. For the study at large: In this cohort, patients received ivuxolimab, an agonistic anti-OX40 (CD134) antibody.

People who had autoimmune disease history or systemic immunosuppression were excluded. Clones were sequenced by immunoSEQ multiplex PCR, and TCRdb holds only the in-frame ones, with some missing. The sample records fewer than 100,000 clones, 85% to 95% being singletons. Germline V gene sequence: CDR1 MNHEY, CDR2 SMNVEV (reference sequence). Trimming took off 4 bases at V and 1 base at J, with 13 bases between the two ends. The CDR3 runs to 15 residues. The chain links TRBV27 to TRBJ1-1; no clear D. The clonotype comes from an adult with an advanced solid tumor such as melanoma, head and neck, liver or kidney cancer. The sample consisted of CD4+ or CD8+ T cells sorted from blood, taken in a trial of the OX40 agonist ivuxolimab. The CDR3 DNA reads TGTGCCAGCAGTTCCCAAGGATTTGGGAACACTGAAGCTTTCTTT. Encoded protein: CASSSQGFGNTEAFF.